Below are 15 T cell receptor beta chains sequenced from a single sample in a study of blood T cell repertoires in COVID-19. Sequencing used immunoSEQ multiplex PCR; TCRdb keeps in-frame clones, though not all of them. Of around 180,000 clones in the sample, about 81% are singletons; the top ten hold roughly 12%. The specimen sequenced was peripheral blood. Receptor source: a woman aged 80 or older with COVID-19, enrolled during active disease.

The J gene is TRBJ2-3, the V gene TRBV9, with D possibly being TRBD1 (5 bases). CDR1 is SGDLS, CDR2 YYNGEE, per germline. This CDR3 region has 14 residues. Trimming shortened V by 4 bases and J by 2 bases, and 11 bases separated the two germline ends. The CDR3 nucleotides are TGTGCCAGCAGCACCGACAGCGCCACAGATACGCAGTATTTT. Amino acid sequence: CASSTDSATDTQYF.

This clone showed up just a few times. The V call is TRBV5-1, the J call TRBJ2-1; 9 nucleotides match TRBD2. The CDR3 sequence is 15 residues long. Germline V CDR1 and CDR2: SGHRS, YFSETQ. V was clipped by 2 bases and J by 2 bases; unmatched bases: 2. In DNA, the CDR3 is TGCGCCAGCAGCTTAAGACTAGCGGCCTACAATGAGCAGTTCTTC. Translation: CASSLRLAAYNEQFF.

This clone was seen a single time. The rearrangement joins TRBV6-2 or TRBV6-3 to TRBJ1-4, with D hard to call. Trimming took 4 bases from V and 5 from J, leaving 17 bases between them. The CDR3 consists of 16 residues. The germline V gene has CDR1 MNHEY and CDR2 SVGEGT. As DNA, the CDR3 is TGTGCCAGCAGTTTTGGATCGGGGAACGAGAATGAAAAACTGTTTTTT. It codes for CASSFGSGNENEKLFF.

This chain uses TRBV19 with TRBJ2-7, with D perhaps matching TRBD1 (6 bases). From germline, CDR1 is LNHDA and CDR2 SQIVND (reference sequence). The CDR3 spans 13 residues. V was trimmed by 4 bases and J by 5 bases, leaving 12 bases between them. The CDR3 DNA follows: TGTGCCAGTAGTACCCGACAGGACCACGAGCAGTACTTC. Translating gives CASSTRQDHEQYF.

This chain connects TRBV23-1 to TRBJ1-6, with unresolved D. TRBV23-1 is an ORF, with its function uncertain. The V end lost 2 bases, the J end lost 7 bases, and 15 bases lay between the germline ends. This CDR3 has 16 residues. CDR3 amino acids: CASSQVQATLNSPLHF. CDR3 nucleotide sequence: TGCGCCAGCAGTCAAGTCCAGGCGACCCTAAATTCACCCCTCCACTTT.

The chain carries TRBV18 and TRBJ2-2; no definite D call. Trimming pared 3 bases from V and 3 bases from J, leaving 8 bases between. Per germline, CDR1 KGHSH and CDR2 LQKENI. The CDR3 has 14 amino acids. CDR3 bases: TGTGCCAGCTCACCGGGCCCCTACACCGGGGAGCTGTTTTTT. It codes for CASSPGPYTGELFF.

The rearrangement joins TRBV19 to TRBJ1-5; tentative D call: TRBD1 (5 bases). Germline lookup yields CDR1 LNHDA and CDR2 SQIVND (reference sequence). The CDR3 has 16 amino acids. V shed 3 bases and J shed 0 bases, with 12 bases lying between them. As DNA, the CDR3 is TGTGCCAGTAGTATCCCTTGGGGGGGTAGCAATCAGCCCCAGCATTTT. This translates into CASSIPWGGSNQPQHF.

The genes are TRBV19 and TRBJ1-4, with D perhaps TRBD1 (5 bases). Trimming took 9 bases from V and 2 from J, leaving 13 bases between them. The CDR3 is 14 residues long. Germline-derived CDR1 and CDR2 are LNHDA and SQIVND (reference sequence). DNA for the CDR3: TGTGCCAGCAGGGAAATGAGGACTAATGAAAAACTGTTTTTT. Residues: CASREMRTNEKLFF.

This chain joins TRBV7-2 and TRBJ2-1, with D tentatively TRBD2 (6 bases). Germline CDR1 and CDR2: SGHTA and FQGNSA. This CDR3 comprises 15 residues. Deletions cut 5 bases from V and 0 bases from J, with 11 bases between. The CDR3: CASSESGYSYNEQFF. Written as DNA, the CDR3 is TGTGCCAGCAGCGAGAGCGGGTACTCCTACAATGAGCAGTTCTTC.

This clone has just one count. The chain's CDR3 is CASSASGEGETQYF. The CDR3 nucleotides read TGTGCCAGCAGCGCTAGCGGGGAGGGAGAGACCCAGTACTTC. The rearrangement joins TRBV5-4 to TRBJ2-5; 9 nucleotides align to TRBD2. The CDR3 runs 14 residues. The V segment lost 4 bases and the J segment 4 bases; nucleotides outside the gene matches: 5. CDR1 and CDR2 from the germline V gene are SGHNT and YYREEE (reference sequence).

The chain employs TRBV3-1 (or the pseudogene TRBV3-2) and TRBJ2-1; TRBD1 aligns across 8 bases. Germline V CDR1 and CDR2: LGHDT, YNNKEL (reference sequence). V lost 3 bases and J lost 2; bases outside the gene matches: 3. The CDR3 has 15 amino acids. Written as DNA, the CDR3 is TGTGCCAGCAGCCACAGGACAGGGCCCTACAATGAGCAGTTCTTC. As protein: CASSHRTGPYNEQFF.

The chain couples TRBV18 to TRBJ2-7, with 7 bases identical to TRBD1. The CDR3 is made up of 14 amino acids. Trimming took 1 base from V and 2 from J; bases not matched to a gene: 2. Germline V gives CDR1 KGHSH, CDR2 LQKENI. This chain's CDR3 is CASSPQGAPYEQYF. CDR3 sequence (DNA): TGTGCCAGCTCACCACAGGGGGCCCCCTACGAGCAGTACTTC.

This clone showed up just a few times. CDR3 sequence (DNA): TGCAGTGCCAGTCCGGGACTAGCGGGGGTACAAGAGACCCAGTACTTC. Protein: CSASPGLAGVQETQYF. V is TRBV20-1 and J is TRBJ2-5; 14 bases line up with TRBD2. The CDR3 is 16 amino acids. The germline V gene encodes CDR1 DFQATT and CDR2 SNEGSKA (reference sequence). The ends lost 6 bases at V and 2 bases at J; junction bases unmatched: 8.

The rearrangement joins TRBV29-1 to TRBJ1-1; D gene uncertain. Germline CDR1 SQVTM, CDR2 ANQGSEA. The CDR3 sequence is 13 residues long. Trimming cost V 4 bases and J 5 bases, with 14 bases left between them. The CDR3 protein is CSVVTLEGTEAFF. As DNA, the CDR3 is TGCAGCGTTGTTACTCTAGAGGGTACTGAAGCTTTCTTT.

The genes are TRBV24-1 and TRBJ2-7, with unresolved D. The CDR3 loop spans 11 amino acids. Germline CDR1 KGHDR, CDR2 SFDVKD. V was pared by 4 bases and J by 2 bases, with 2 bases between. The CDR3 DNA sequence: TGTGCCACCAGTGACGCCTACGAGCAGTACTTC. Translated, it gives CATSDAYEQYF.